The 27 T cell receptor beta chains below all came from one sample that was sequenced in a study of blood T cell repertoires in COVID-19. Sequencing was performed with immunoSEQ multiplex PCR; in TCRdb, only in-frame clones are kept and a portion is missing. This table has 80,000 to 95,000 clones, roughly three quarters appearing once. Sequencing was carried out using peripheral blood. The source of these receptors is a woman aged 80 or over with acute or convalescent COVID-19.

The V gene is TRBV13, the J gene TRBJ2-7, with D uncertain. The CDR3 is 11 residues long. V was pared by 5 bases and J by 5 bases, with 7 bases between. CDR1 and CDR2 (germline): PRHDT, FYEKMQ (reference sequence). In DNA form, the CDR3 reads TGTGCCAGCAGCGCCTATCACGAGCAGTACTTC. It yields the protein CASSAYHEQYF.

V usage is TRBV5-1 and J usage is TRBJ2-1, with 9 positions matching TRBD2. The CDR3 is 14 residues long. Germline V gene data show CDR1 as SGHRS and CDR2 as YFSETQ. Unmatched junction bases numbered 6, after V lost 4 bases and J lost 7 bases. The CDR3 is CASSTLAGVNEQFF. CDR3 DNA: TGCGCCAGCAGCACCTTAGCGGGAGTTAATGAGCAGTTCTTC. The full variable domain, with the rest looked up from reference TRBV5-1 and TRBJ2-1, is KAGVTQTPRYLIKTRGQQVTLSCSPISGHRSVSWYQQTPGQGLQFLFEYFSETQRNKGNFPGRFSGRQFSNSRSEMNVSTLELGDSALYLCASSTLAGVNEQFFGPGTRLTVL.

The chain is built from TRBV9 and TRBJ1-4; 12 positions match TRBD1. CDR1 and CDR2 from the germline V gene are SGDLS and YYNGEE. The length of the CDR3 is 15 residues. J gave up 8 bases and V 2 bases, and 4 bases lay outside the gene matches. The CDR3: CASSVGQGAGEKLFF. The CDR3 DNA reads as TGTGCCAGCAGCGTGGGACAGGGGGCAGGCGAAAAACTGTTTTTT.

This clone was counted between two and nine times. The V call is TRBV6-6, the J call TRBJ2-1; 8 bases align to TRBD2. The V and J ends lost 6 bases and 9 bases, in that order; junction bases with no gene match: 7. The germline V gene has CDR1 MNHNY and CDR2 SVGAGI (reference sequence). This CDR3 is built from 13 residues. The CDR3 DNA sequence: TGTGCCAGCAGACCCGGGAGGGGAGGTGAGCAGTTCTTC. This translates into CASRPGRGGEQFF.

The chain has TRBV27 and TRBJ1-2, with TRBD1 identical over 10 bases. CDR1 is MNHEY and CDR2 is SMNVEV in the germline V gene (reference sequence). The length of the CDR3 is 12 residues. V lost 6 bases, J lost 8 bases, and 3 bases stayed unmatched. The CDR3 sequence is CASRGDRGGYTF. The CDR3, as DNA: TGTGCCAGCAGAGGGGACAGGGGAGGCTACACCTTC.

J is TRBJ2-2 and V is TRBV5-1, with 8 bases fitting TRBD1. CDR3 length: 16 residues. The germline CDR1 and CDR2 sequences are SGHRS and YFSETQ. With V trimmed by 2 bases and J by 0 bases, 3 bases remained unmatched. In DNA, the CDR3 is TGCGCCAGCAGCTTTCAGGGGGCCCCGAACACCGGGGAGCTGTTTTTT. The encoded protein is CASSFQGAPNTGELFF.

The chain uses TRBV14 and TRBJ2-5; 12 positions agree with TRBD2. CDR1 and CDR2 (germline): SGHDN, FVKESK. The CDR3 length is 18 residues. V shed 4 bases and J 5 bases; nucleotides not matched to a gene: 14. The CDR3 loop is CASSRRTSGASSPETQYF. CDR3 in DNA: TGTGCCAGCAGCCGTAGGACTAGCGGGGCCTCGTCACCCGAGACCCAGTACTTC.

This sequence joins TRBV5-8 and TRBJ1-5; 8 positions agree with TRBD1. The germline V gene has CDR1 SGHTS and CDR2 YDEGEE. The CDR3 has 17 residues. Trimming cost V 4 bases and J 0 bases; bases outside gene matches: 9. The CDR3 loop is CASSGPGRGLSNQPQHF. CDR3 DNA sequence: TGTGCCAGCAGCGGGCCGGGCAGGGGGCTTAGCAATCAGCCCCAGCATTTT.

This chain links TRBV28 with TRBJ1-2; 8 bases match TRBD1. CDR3 length: 16 residues. CDR1 is MDHEN and CDR2 is SYDVKM in the germline V gene. J was trimmed by 5 bases and V by 6 bases; bases with no gene match: 14. The CDR3 nucleotides read TGTGCCAGCAGGCTCTCAGGGGGCGCCGGAGGGTATGGCTACACCTTC. Its translation is CASRLSGGAGGYGYTF.

J is TRBJ1-4 and V is TRBV7-6; 7 bases align to TRBD1. With 5 bases clipped from V and 8 bases from J, the junction kept 11 bases outside the gene matches. CDR1 is SGHVS and CDR2 is FNYEAQ in the germline V gene. The CDR3 spans 15 residues. In DNA, the CDR3 is TGTGCCAGCAGCGTAAACAGGGGAAAGAACGAAAAACTGTTTTTT. It specifies CASSVNRGKNEKLFF.

This clone has a single count. The J gene is TRBJ1-1, the V gene TRBV5-1; maybe TRBD1 (5 bases). The ends were cut back, 6 bases at V and 0 bases at J, with 12 bases in the middle. Per germline, CDR1 SGHRS and CDR2 YFSETQ. This CDR3 has 14 residues. The DNA of the CDR3 is TGCGCCAGCAAAGGTCAGGGAATGAACACTGAAGCTTTCTTT. This translates into CASKGQGMNTEAFF.

The chain is built from TRBV24-1 and TRBJ2-5, with D possibly matching TRBD2 (5 bases). Per the germline V gene, CDR1 is KGHDR and CDR2 is SFDVKD. The CDR3 has 13 amino acids. V was shortened by 6 bases and J by 2 bases, with 9 bases between the two germline ends. The CDR3 coding sequence is TGTGCCACCAGTCAAGGCGGGCAAGAGACCCAGTACTTC. Its translation is CATSQGGQETQYF.

CDR3 nucleotides: TGTGCCAGCAGCCAAGATGTTTTCCCGGGGAATCAGCCCCAGCATTTT. This sequence encodes CASSQDVFPGNQPQHF. This rearrangement joins TRBV4-2 to TRBJ1-5; D gene ambiguous. The V gene lost 0 bases and the J gene lost 4 bases, with 13 bases spanning the gap. Germline V CDR1 and CDR2: LGHNA, YNFKEQ. The length of the CDR3 is 16 residues.

The rearrangement uses TRBV7-2 and TRBJ2-5; 9 bases map to TRBD1. The germline V gene has CDR1 SGHTA and CDR2 FQGNSA. Unmatched junction bases numbered 10, after V lost 4 bases and J lost 7 bases. The CDR3 sequence is 15 residues long. The CDR3 is CASSSGQGGAGTQYF. The CDR3 DNA sequence: TGTGCCAGCAGCTCGGGACAGGGTGGGGCCGGGACCCAGTACTTC.

This chain connects TRBV6-6 to TRBJ2-3; tentatively, D is TRBD1 (7 bases). The ends were cut back, 5 bases at V and 1 base at J, with 19 bases in the middle. Germline loops: CDR1 MNHNY, CDR2 SVGAGI (reference sequence). This CDR3 is built from 17 residues. CDR3 sequence reads: CASSPGDRGTGTDTQYF. The DNA of the CDR3 is TGTGCCAGCAGTCCCGGGGACCGGGGGACAGGCACAGATACGCAGTATTTT.

This clone was seen more than once but under ten times. V is TRBV19 and J is TRBJ2-1, with D possibly TRBD1 on 6 matching bases. The CDR3 extends over 14 amino acids. Germline CDR1 and CDR2: LNHDA and SQIVND (reference sequence). V dropped 3 bases and J dropped 8 bases, with 14 bases sitting between them. The CDR3 is CASSIQTGMHEQFF. CDR3 nucleotide sequence: TGTGCCAGTAGTATTCAGACAGGAATGCATGAGCAGTTCTTC.

The rearrangement joins TRBV15 to TRBJ2-7; maybe TRBD1 (5 bases). The CDR3 is 15 residues long. V lost 0 bases and J 1 base, leaving 10 bases between the germline ends. Germline V CDR1 and CDR2: LNHNV, YYDKDF (reference sequence). CDR3 region: CATSRDWSGSYEQYF. CDR3 in DNA: TGTGCCACCAGCAGAGATTGGTCAGGGTCCTACGAGCAGTACTTC.

The rearrangement links TRBV5-1 to TRBJ2-1, with 8 bases that match TRBD2. CDR1 and CDR2 (germline): SGHRS, YFSETQ. The CDR3 covers 14 residues. Trimming at V came to 5 bases and at J to 8 bases, leaving 9 bases not matched to a gene. Written as DNA, the CDR3 is TGCGCCAGCAGTCCAGTCCTAGCGGGTCATGAGCAGTTCTTC. Encoded protein: CASSPVLAGHEQFF. Complete variable domain (other parts from reference TRBV5-1 and TRBJ2-1): KAGVTQTPRYLIKTRGQQVTLSCSPISGHRSVSWYQQTPGQGLQFLFEYFSETQRNKGNFPGRFSGRQFSNSRSEMNVSTLELGDSALYLCASSPVLAGHEQFFGPGTRLTVL.

The CDR3 DNA reads TGCAGCGTGGGGGGACAGGGGAGCTCCTACGAGCAGTACTTC. Translation: CSVGGQGSSYEQYF. The rearrangement links TRBV29-1 to TRBJ2-7; TRBD1 matches at 10 bases. Per the germline V gene, CDR1 is SQVTM and CDR2 is ANQGSEA. The CDR3 runs 14 residues. Trimming cost V 6 bases and J 0 bases; bases outside gene matches: 5.

The CDR3 DNA reads TGTGCCAGCAGCGAAGGGACTAGCCAAGATACGCAGTATTTT. Translated: CASSEGTSQDTQYF. The gene calls are TRBV4-2 and TRBJ2-3; 9 nucleotides match TRBD2. Per germline, CDR1 LGHNA and CDR2 YNFKEQ. There are 14 residues in the CDR3. J gave up 5 bases and V 5 bases, and 5 bases lay outside the gene matches.

CDR3 DNA sequence: TGTGCCAGCAACACACAGGGGGCGGCTGGGGGCTACACCTTC. Protein sequence: CASNTQGAAGGYTF. V and J are TRBV28 and TRBJ1-2; 9 bases line up with TRBD1. The CDR3 is 14 residues long. The V and J ends lost 7 bases and 8 bases, in that order; junction bases with no gene match: 11. Germline CDR1 MDHEN, CDR2 SYDVKM.

V gene TRBV6-6 combines with J gene TRBJ2-3, with D unclear. Trimming cost V 3 bases and J 1 base, with 8 bases left between them. CDR3 length: 14 residues. Germline values: CDR1 MNHNY, CDR2 SVGAGI (reference sequence). The CDR3 coding sequence is TGTGCCAGCAGTTATGGTCGGGGCACAGATACGCAGTATTTT. The encoded protein is CASSYGRGTDTQYF.

The chain has TRBV7-3 and TRBJ2-5, with 11 bases aligning to TRBD1. Unmatched junction bases numbered 7, after V lost 2 bases and J lost 5 bases. This CDR3 comprises 16 residues. The germline V gene encodes CDR1 SGHTA and CDR2 FQGTGA. This CDR3 is CASSLGDRGFGETQYF. The CDR3 nucleotides read TGTGCCAGCAGCTTAGGGGACAGGGGGTTTGGGGAGACCCAGTACTTC.

This clone was seen a single time. V is TRBV7-2 and J is TRBJ1-2; a weak D match, TRBD1 (6 bases). CDR3 size: 15 residues. CDR1 SGHTA and CDR2 FQGNSA come from the germline V gene. The germline V and J ends were trimmed by 5 bases and 3 bases, with 16 bases remaining between them. CDR3 region: CASSENPTGHYGYTF. DNA for the CDR3: TGTGCCAGCAGCGAAAATCCCACAGGGCACTATGGCTACACCTTC.

This clone was seen ten or more times. This chain uses TRBV18 with TRBJ2-1, with 11 bases fitting TRBD2. Looked up from germline, CDR1 is KGHSH and CDR2 is LQKENI. The CDR3 sequence is 15 residues long. After removal of 3 bases from V and 7 bases from J, the junction contained 5 bases not matched to a gene. CDR3 coding DNA: TGTGCCAGCTCACCGTTTCGACTAGCGGGAAATGAGCAGTTCTTC. Amino acids: CASSPFRLAGNEQFF. Full variable domain (outside the CDR3, taken from reference TRBV18 and TRBJ2-1): NAGVMQNPRHLVRRRGQEARLRCSPMKGHSHVYWYRQLPEEGLKFMVYLQKENIIDESGMPKERFSAEFPKEGPSILRIQQVVRGDSAAYFCASSPFRLAGNEQFFGPGTRLTVL.

The V gene is TRBV3-1 (or the pseudogene TRBV3-2), the J gene TRBJ1-2; D gene ambiguous. The CDR3 consists of 14 residues. Germline CDR1 reads LGHDT; CDR2 reads YNNKEL (reference sequence). V lost 1 base to trimming and J lost 4 bases, with 10 bases between them. The CDR3 region is CASSQGQMPYGYTF. CDR3 coding DNA: TGTGCCAGCAGCCAAGGGCAGATGCCCTATGGCTACACCTTC.

This rearrangement joins TRBV23-1 to TRBJ2-1; 14 bases fit TRBD2. TRBV23-1 is placed among ORFs of uncertain function. The CDR3 contains 19 residues. V lost 8 bases to trimming and J lost 0 bases; unmatched junction nucleotides: 12. CDR3 amino acids: CASSTTGLAGGSSYNEQFF. CDR3 nucleotide sequence: TGCGCCAGCTCGACGACCGGACTAGCGGGGGGTAGCTCCTACAATGAGCAGTTCTTC.